The clone carrying this T cell receptor (beta chain) came up once. These data are taken from a study of shared clonotypes between healthy human individuals. This CDR3 is 18 amino acids long. The ends lost 0 bases at V and 6 bases at J; junction bases unmatched: 14. CDR1 is SEHNR and CDR2 is FQNEAQ in the germline V gene (reference sequence). Assay: immunoSEQ multiplex PCR; the TCRdb copy retains only in-frame clones and omits some. The table records 2 million to 3 million clones, more than 85% of them present only once. V usage is TRBV7-9 and J usage is TRBJ2-3; 8 bases are shared with TRBD2. This TCR derives from a man aged 18 to 29 in good health. Some clones in this sample may be carry-over from other donors' samples. What was sequenced was naive CD4+ T cells from PBMCs. The subset here: CD45RA+ positively selected. Written as DNA, the CDR3 is TGTGCCAGCAGCTTAGCGTCGGCGCTAGCGGGCCGCCGGGATACGCAGTATTTT. Protein: CASSLASALAGRRDTQYF.